The sequence of this TCR beta chain was determined in a study of PD-L1 blockade in urothelial cancer. Here immunoSEQ multiplex PCR was the method, and the copy in TCRdb shows in-frame clones only, minus some. The sample records 55,000 to 70,000 clones, around 84% being singletons. Note on this clone: Its cognate antigen is unknown.

The V and J ends lost 2 bases and 0 bases, in that order; junction bases with no gene match: 7. Germline V gene lookup returns CDR1 KGHSH and CDR2 LQKENI. CDR3 size: 18 residues. Overall study findings and caveats: In blood sampled pretreatment, TCR clonality below the median predicted better survival. Durable benefit was linked to greater 3-week expansion of tumor-associated blood clones.

The chain employs TRBV18 and TRBJ1-5, with 10 bases aligning to TRBD1. The TCR sequence derives from a man aged 45-60 years with urothelial cancer. The sequencing here drew on PBMCs, taken around atezolizumab (anti-PD-L1) treatment. The CDR3 DNA sequence: TGTGCCAGCTCACCAGGGGACAGGGGCGCATTTAGCAATCAGCCCCAGCATTTT. Protein sequence: CASSPGDRGAFSNQPQHF.